This note documents a single TCR beta chain sequence. No antigen is known for it. Produced via immunoSEQ multiplex PCR; TCRdb's table is partial and in-frame only. The table has nearly 110,000 clones, 70% to 90% seen once. The CDR3 is 14 residues long. The germline V gene encodes CDR1 SGHTA and CDR2 FQGNSA. The V gene lost 5 bases and the J gene lost 5 bases, with 10 bases spanning the gap. This sample is drawn from a study of T cell responses to AZD1222 COVID-19 vaccine. Broader study findings: Seropositive status at baseline applied to only a handful of AZD1222 recipients. The study sampled repertoires only after the peak T cell response. The sample set comprised mostly white British donors with more females, and clonal diversity was possibly underestimated.

The rearrangement uses TRBV7-2 and TRBJ1-6; possible D gene TRBD1, 6 bases. Sequencing was performed on peripheral blood, taken 28 days after the second AZD1222 dose. The source is an adult who received the AZD1222 COVID-19 vaccine. The CDR3 DNA reads TGTGCCAGCAGCCCGCGACAGGATAATTCACCCCTCCACTTT. Protein product: CASSPRQDNSPLHF.